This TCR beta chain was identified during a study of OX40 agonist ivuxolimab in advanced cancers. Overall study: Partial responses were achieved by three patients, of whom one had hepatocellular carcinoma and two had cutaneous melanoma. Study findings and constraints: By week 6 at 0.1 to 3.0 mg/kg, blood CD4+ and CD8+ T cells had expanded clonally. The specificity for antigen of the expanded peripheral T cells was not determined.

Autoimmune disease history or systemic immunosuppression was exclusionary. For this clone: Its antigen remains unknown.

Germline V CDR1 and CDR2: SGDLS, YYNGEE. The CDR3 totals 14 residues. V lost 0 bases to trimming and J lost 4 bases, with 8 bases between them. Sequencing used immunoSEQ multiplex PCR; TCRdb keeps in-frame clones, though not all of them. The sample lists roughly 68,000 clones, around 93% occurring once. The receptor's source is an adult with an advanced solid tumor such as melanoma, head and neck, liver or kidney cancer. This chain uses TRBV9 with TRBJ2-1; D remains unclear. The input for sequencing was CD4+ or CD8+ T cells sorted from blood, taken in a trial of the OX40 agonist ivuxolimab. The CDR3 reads CASSVEAVYNEQFF. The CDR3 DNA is TGTGCCAGCAGCGTAGAGGCGGTTTACAATGAGCAGTTCTTC. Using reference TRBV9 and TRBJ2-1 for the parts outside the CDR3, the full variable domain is DSGVTQTPKHLITATGQRVTLRCSPRSGDLSVYWYQQSLDQGLQFLIQYYNGEERAKGNILERFSAQQFPDLHSELNLSSLELGDSALYFCASSVEAVYNEQFFGPGTRLTVL.